What follows is one T cell receptor (beta chain) and its context. The data belong to a study of blood T cell repertoires in COVID-19. On the study more broadly: Collection of acute and convalescent COVID-19 samples took place in the United States, Italy and Spain. From T cells, B-cell-depleted T cells, or PBMCs came the material, which was cDNA or gDNA.

Per the study methods: Estimates of nucleated cell counts were drawn from the amplification of reference gene primers. The protocol was immunoSEQ multiplex PCR, while the TCRdb copy is restricted to in-frame clones and leaves out a portion. D and trimming were read from the DNA, whereas the V and J calls and clone size are those reported in that table. The sample holds about 140,000 clones, 80% to 85% seen once. Germline CDR1 is LGHDT and CDR2 is YNNKEL (reference sequence). This CDR3 is built from 13 residues. Trimming shortened V by 0 bases and J by 8 bases, and 10 bases separated the two germline ends.

This TCR came from a woman in her sixties with acute or convalescent COVID-19. The sequenced sample consisted of peripheral blood. This rearrangement joins TRBV3-1 (or the pseudogene TRBV3-2) to TRBJ1-2; D not certain. The CDR3 sequence is CASSQERQWGYTF. The CDR3 DNA sequence: TGTGCCAGCAGCCAAGAGAGGCAGTGGGGCTACACCTTC.